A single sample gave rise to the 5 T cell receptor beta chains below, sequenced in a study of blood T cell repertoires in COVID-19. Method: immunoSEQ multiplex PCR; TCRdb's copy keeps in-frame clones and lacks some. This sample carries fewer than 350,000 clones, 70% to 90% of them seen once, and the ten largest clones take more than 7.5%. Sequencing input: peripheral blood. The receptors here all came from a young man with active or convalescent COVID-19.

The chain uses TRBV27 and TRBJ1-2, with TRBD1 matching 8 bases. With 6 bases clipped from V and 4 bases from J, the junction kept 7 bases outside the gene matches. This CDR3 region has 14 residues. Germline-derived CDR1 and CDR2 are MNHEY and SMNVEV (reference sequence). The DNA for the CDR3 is TGTGCCAGCAGCCCCTTCACAGGGGGCTATGGCTACACCTTC. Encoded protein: CASSPFTGGYGYTF.

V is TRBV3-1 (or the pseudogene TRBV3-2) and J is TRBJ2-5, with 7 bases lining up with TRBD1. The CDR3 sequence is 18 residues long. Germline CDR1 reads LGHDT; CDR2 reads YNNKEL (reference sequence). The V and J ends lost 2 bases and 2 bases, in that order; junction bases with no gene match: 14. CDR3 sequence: CASSQSLEQGLTQETQYF. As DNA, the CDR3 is TGTGCCAGCAGCCAATCATTAGAACAGGGGTTAACGCAAGAGACCCAGTACTTC.

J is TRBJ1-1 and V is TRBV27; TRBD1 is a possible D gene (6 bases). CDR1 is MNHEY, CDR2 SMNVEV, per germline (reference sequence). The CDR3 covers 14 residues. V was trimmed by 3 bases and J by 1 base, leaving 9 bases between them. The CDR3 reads CASSFRGGNTEAFF. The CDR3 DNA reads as TGTGCCAGCAGTTTTAGGGGGGGGAACACTGAAGCTTTCTTT.

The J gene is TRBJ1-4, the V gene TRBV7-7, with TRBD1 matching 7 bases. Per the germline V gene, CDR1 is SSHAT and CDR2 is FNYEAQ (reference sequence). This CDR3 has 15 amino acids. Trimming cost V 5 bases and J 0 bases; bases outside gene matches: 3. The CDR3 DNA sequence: TGTGCCAGCAGCCCCGGGACAGCAACTAATGAAAAACTGTTTTTT. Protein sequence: CASSPGTATNEKLFF. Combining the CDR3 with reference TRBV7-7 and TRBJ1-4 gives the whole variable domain GAGVSQSPRYKVTKRGQDVTLRCDPISSHATLYWYQQALGQGPEFLTYFNYEAQPDKSGLPSDRFSAERPEGSISTLTIQRTEQRDSAMYRCASSPGTATNEKLFFGSGTQLSVL.

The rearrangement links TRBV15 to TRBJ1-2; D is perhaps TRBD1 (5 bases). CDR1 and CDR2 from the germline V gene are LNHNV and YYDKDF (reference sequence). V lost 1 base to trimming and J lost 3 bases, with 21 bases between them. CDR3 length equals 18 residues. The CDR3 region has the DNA TGTGCCACCAGCAGAGCGGGGCCCCGGCGGGGGAACTACTATGGCTACACCTTC. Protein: CATSRAGPRRGNYYGYTF. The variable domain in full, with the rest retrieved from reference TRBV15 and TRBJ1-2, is DAMVIQNPRYQVTQFGKPVTLSCSQTLNHNVMYWYQQKSSQAPKLLFHYYDKDFNNEADTPDNFQSRRPNTSFCFLDIRSPGLGDTAMYLCATSRAGPRRGNYYGYTFGSGTRLTVV.